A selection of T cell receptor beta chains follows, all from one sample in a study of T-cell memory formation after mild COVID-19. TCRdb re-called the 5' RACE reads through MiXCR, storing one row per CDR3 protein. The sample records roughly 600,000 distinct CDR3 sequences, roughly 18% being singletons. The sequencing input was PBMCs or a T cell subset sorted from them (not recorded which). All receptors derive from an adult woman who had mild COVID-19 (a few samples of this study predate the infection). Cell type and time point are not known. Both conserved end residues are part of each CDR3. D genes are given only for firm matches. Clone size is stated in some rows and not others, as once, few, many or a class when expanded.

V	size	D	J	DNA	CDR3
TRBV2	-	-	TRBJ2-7	TGTGCCAGCAACAAAAATCGGGGATACGAGCAGTACTTC	CASNKNRGYEQYF
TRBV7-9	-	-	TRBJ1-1	TGTGCCAGCAGCTTATCAAGGGTCGGAAACACTGAAGCTTTCTTT	CASSLSRVGNTEAFF
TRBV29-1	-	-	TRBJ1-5	TGCAGCGTTTTGGACCGCCTTGGGAGCAATCAGCCCCAGCATTTT	CSVLDRLGSNQPQHF
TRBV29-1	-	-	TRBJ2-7	TGCAGCGCCTCGGTAGGGTCCTACGAGCAGTACTTC	CSASVGSYEQYF
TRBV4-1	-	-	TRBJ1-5	TGCGCCAGCAGCCAAGATACGGGGGCAAGTCAGCCCCAGCATTTT	CASSQDTGASQPQHF
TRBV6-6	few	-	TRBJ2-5	TGTGCCAGCACCAATGGGGCGGGGGCAAGAGAGACCCAGTACTTC	CASTNGAGARETQYF
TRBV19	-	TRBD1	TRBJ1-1	TGTGCCAGTATCACGTCGGACAGGGCCACTGAAGCTTTCTTT	CASITSDRATEAFF
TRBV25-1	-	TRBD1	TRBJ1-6	TGTGCCAGCAGTGAGGGGACAGCACTTAATTCACCCCTCCACTTT	CASSEGTALNSPLHF
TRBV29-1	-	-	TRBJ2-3	TGCAGCGTTGAAGTTTGGGGTGGGGATACGCAGTATTTT	CSVEVWGGDTQYF
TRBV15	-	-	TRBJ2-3	TGTGCCACCGCCCATCTCGGGAGTCCGGTAGATACGCAGTATTTT	CATAHLGSPVDTQYF
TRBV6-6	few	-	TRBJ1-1	TGTGCCGCGGTGATTCCGGGACACGGGGCAGCTGAAGCTTTCTTT	CAAVIPGHGAAEAFF
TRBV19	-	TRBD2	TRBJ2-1	TGTGCCAGTAGTCTTAGGACTAGCGGGAATTACAATGAGCAGTTCTTC	CASSLRTSGNYNEQFF
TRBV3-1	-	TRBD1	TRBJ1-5	TGTGCCAGCAGCCAGACAGGGCTCAATCAGCCCCAGCATTTT	CASSQTGLNQPQHF
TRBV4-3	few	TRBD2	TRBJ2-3	TGCGCCAGCAGCCAAGATTGGACTAGCGGGACCTCAGATACGCAGTATTTT	CASSQDWTSGTSDTQYF
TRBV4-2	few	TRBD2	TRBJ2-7	TGTGCCAGCAGCCAGGAGGGACTAGCGGAATACGAGCAGTACTTC	CASSQEGLAEYEQYF
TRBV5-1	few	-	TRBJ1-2	TGCGCCAGCAGCTTGGCCGCGGAGAACTATGGCTACACCTTC	CASSLAAENYGYTF
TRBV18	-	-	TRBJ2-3	TGTGCCATCTCACCACCGGGACGGACGGTAGATACGCAGTATTTT	CAISPPGRTVDTQYF
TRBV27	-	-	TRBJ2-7	TGTGCCAGCAGGATGCTAGGGGCCTACGAGCAGTACTTC	CASRMLGAYEQYF
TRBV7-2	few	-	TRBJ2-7	TGTGCCAGCAGCCCACAGATCAGCACGGGGCCCTACGAGCAGTACTTC	CASSPQISTGPYEQYF
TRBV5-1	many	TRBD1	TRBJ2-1	TGCGCCAGCAGCTTGGAAGGGGGCGTTTGGGATGAGCAGTTCTTC	CASSLEGGVWDEQFF
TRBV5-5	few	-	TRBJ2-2	TGTGCCAGCAGCTTGGAGGGTATCGCCGGGGAGCTGTTTTTT	CASSLEGIAGELFF
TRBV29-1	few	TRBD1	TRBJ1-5	TGCAGCGTTGAAGATCTGGGTCGCGTCTTCGGGGCAGGGGGCAGGAGGAGCAATCAGCCCCAGCATTTT	CSVEDLGRVFGAGGRRSNQPQHF
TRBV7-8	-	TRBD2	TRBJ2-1	TGTGCCAGCAGCTTAGCTCTAGCGGGATTTCGGATCAATGAGCAGTTCTTC	CASSLALAGFRINEQFF
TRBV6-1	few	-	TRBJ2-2	TGTGCCAGCAGTTACCGCCCGGGTTTGCGGGTAACGGGCACCGGGGAGCTGTTTTTT	CASSYRPGLRVTGTGELFF
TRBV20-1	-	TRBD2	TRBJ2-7	TGCAGTGCCCTGGGGACTAGCGGGAGCTACGAGCAGTACTTC	CSALGTSGSYEQYF
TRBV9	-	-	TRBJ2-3	TGTGCCAGAAGCGTAGAGGGGGGGACAGATACGCAGTATTTT	CARSVEGGTDTQYF
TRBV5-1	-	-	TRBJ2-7	TGCGCCAGCAGCTCTCCCTGGAGGGGGCAAGGCGAGCAGTACTTC	CASSSPWRGQGEQYF
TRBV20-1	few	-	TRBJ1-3	TGCAGTGCTAGAGGGCTCGGCGGTGGAAACACCATATATTTT	CSARGLGGGNTIYF
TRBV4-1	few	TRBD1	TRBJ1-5	TGCGCCAGCAGCCAAGTATACAGGGGTCAGCCCCAGCATTTT	CASSQVYRGQPQHF
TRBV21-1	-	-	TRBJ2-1	TGTGCCAGCAGCAAAGTGGAGCGGGGGGGCCTCAATGAGCAGTTCTTC	CASSKVERGGLNEQFF
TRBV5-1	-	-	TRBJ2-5	TGCGCCAGCAGCTTATCGGGGCCCGGGGAGACCCAGTACTTC	CASSLSGPGETQYF
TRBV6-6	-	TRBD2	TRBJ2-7	TGTGCCAGTACGGGGGGGGTCTCCTACGAGCAGTACTTC	CASTGGVSYEQYF
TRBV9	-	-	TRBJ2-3	TGTGCCAGCAGCGTATACGGTACCGGGGGTACAGATACGCAGTATTTT	CASSVYGTGGTDTQYF
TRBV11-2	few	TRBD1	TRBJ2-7	TGTGCCAGCAGCGCAAACAGGGGCGAGCAGTACTTC	CASSANRGEQYF
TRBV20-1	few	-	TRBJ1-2	TGCAGTGCTATCATTCCAACGACATATGGCTACACCTTC	CSAIIPTTYGYTF
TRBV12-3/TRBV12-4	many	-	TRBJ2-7	TGTGCCAGCAGTTCTAACTCAGGGACCTACGAGCAGTACTTC	CASSSNSGTYEQYF
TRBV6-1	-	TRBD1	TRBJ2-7	TGTGCCAGCGACGGGACAGGGGACTACGAGCAGTACTTC	CASDGTGDYEQYF
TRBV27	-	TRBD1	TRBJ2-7	TGTGCCAGCAGTTTAAGACCACAGGGGGGAGGCGAGCAGTACTTC	CASSLRPQGGGEQYF